Below, 8 T cell receptor beta chains from the same sample are listed, as sequenced in a study of control samples from healthy donors and cancer patients. Data came from immunoSEQ multiplex PCR; TCRdb stores just in-frame clones and leaves some out. The sample has about 120,000 clones, 70% to 90% seen once. Sequencing was done on a sample of PBMCs. Every receptor here comes from a woman in her sixties with lung cancer.

This chain uses TRBV20-1 with TRBJ2-5, with D perhaps given as TRBD1 or TRBD2 (6 bases each). The CDR3 runs 16 residues. Germline CDR1 DFQATT, CDR2 SNEGSKA (reference sequence). V lost 3 bases to trimming and J lost 5 bases, with 22 bases between them. In DNA form, the CDR3 reads TGCAGTGCTAGTCCCGGGACATTCTCGGAGGGGGAGACCCAGTACTTC. This gives the protein CSASPGTFSEGETQYF.

In DNA form, the CDR3 reads TGTGCCAGCAGGGGACAGGGGGCTAGGAACACTGAAGCTTTCTTT. It is translated as CASRGQGARNTEAFF. V is TRBV6-5 and J is TRBJ1-1; 12 bases are a match to TRBD1. Germline CDR1 reads MNHEY; CDR2 reads SVGAGI. CDR3 length: 15 residues. The V segment lost 6 bases and the J segment 1 base; nucleotides outside the gene matches: 3.

This chain links TRBV5-1 with TRBJ2-2, with TRBD2 matching over 7 bases. The germline V gene encodes CDR1 SGHRS and CDR2 YFSETQ. This CDR3 is built from 16 residues. The junction had 3 bases not matched to a gene; V was cut back by 0 bases and J by 1 base. The CDR3 DNA is TGCGCCAGCAGCTTGGAGGGAGGGTGGAACACCGGGGAGCTGTTTTTT. Its protein product is CASSLEGGWNTGELFF.

The chain combines TRBV11-1 with TRBJ2-2, with a tentative D call TRBD1 (6 bases). V was clipped by 0 bases and J by 2 bases, with 10 bases between them. CDR1 and CDR2 (germline): SGHAT, FQDESV (reference sequence). This CDR3 is 16 amino acids long. The CDR3 region is CASSLAGTPNTGELFF. The CDR3 bases are TGTGCCAGCAGCTTAGCTGGGACACCAAACACCGGGGAGCTGTTTTTT. Filled out from reference TRBV11-1 and TRBJ2-2, the complete variable domain reads EAEVAQSPRYKITEKSQAVAFWCDPISGHATLYWYRQILGQGPELLVQFQDESVVDDSQLPKDRFSAERLKGVDSTLKIQPAELGDSAMYLCASSLAGTPNTGELFFGEGSRLTVL.

The sample holds a few counts of this clone. V and J are TRBV4-3 and TRBJ2-3, with 7 bases identical to TRBD2. CDR3 size: 18 residues. CDR1 is LGHNA, CDR2 YSLEER, per germline. V shed 0 bases, J shed 5 bases, and the junction held 14 bases outside the gene matches. The CDR3 loop reads CASSQEFGRAAEEDTQYF. CDR3 sequence (DNA): TGCGCCAGCAGCCAAGAATTTGGGAGGGCAGCTGAGGAAGATACGCAGTATTTT.

Details on this clone: At one end, the junction sequence differs from germline, possibly due to a read error. The CDR3 reads CASSQGQEQTRYF. CDR3 coding DNA: TGTGCCAGCAGCCAAGGACAGGAGCAGACCCGGTACTTC. The V call is TRBV3-1 (or the pseudogene TRBV3-2), the J call TRBJ2-5; D possibly corresponds to TRBD1 (6 bases). There are 13 residues in the CDR3. Germline V gene data show CDR1 as LGHDT and CDR2 as YNNKEL (reference sequence).

The chain joins TRBV7-3 to TRBJ1-1; D is uncertain. CDR3 length equals 15 residues. V was shortened by 1 base and J by 2 bases, with 11 bases between the two germline ends. Germline lookup yields CDR1 SGHTA and CDR2 FQGTGA. The CDR3 region has the DNA TGTGCCAGCAGCTTAAGATCTCCGCGAAACACTGAAGCTTTCTTT. It yields the protein CASSLRSPRNTEAFF.

The chain recombines TRBV19 with TRBJ2-5, with 7 bases lining up with TRBD2. The CDR3 runs to 15 residues. Trimming cost V 4 bases and J 2 bases; bases outside gene matches: 7. Germline V CDR1 and CDR2: LNHDA, SQIVND (reference sequence). This CDR3 is CASSNLADLQETQYF. In DNA form, the CDR3 reads TGTGCCAGTAGTAACCTAGCGGATCTACAAGAGACCCAGTACTTC.